Listed below are T cell receptor beta chains from one sample, sequenced in a study of blood T cells in healthy people across ages. MiXCR, applied by TCRdb to the 5' RACE reads, yields one record per CDR3 protein. This sample yields about 1.4 million distinct CDR3 sequences, of which approximately 59% are seen a single time; more than 6% belongs to the top ten. The sequenced material came from blood. Receptors originate from a man younger than 35 in good health. Each CDR3 is given without its conserved first and last residue. Each record gives: V gene, J gene, CDR3 protein.

v_gene: TRBV4-3
j_gene: TRBJ2-1
CDR3aa: ASSNGLAGANEQF

v_gene: TRBV27
j_gene: TRBJ2-3
CDR3aa: ASRAGPGLSPYTQY

v_gene: TRBV4-3
j_gene: TRBJ2-7
CDR3aa: ASSQDPAGGYNEQY

v_gene: TRBV10-3
j_gene: TRBJ2-7
CDR3aa: AISEGTSAGVDHEQY

v_gene: TRBV20-1
j_gene: TRBJ2-1
CDR3aa: SAPQSRLAGGEQF

v_gene: TRBV12-3/TRBV12-4
j_gene: TRBJ1-2
CDR3aa: ASSREAAGDYGYT

v_gene: TRBV28
j_gene: TRBJ1-5
CDR3aa: ASSFGPGEGQPQH

v_gene: TRBV20-1
j_gene: TRBJ2-2
CDR3aa: SARDQAKTGELF

v_gene: TRBV3-1
j_gene: TRBJ2-5
CDR3aa: ASSQELAKETQY

v_gene: TRBV9
j_gene: TRBJ2-5
CDR3aa: ASSVDSVDREEETQY

v_gene: TRBV6-6
j_gene: TRBJ2-5
CDR3aa: ASNYPGRIETQY

v_gene: TRBV20-1
j_gene: .
CDR3aa: SARDWGTHEQY

v_gene: TRBV12-3/TRBV12-4
j_gene: TRBJ2-4
CDR3aa: ASSIRGRVEEQY

v_gene: TRBV7-9
j_gene: TRBJ1-2
CDR3aa: ASSLQGSDYGYT

v_gene: TRBV7-9
j_gene: TRBJ2-5
CDR3aa: ASSDTGAPSYNEQY

v_gene: TRBV4-1
j_gene: TRBJ2-4
CDR3aa: ATRTSGGEEQY

v_gene: TRBV25-1
j_gene: TRBJ2-7
CDR3aa: ASSDGTLGPVTYEQY

v_gene: TRBV29-1
j_gene: .
CDR3aa: SVDSRYNEQY

v_gene: TRBV4-2
j_gene: TRBJ1-1
CDR3aa: ASSQETGLLGKGTEAF

v_gene: TRBV28
j_gene: TRBJ2-7
CDR3aa: ASIRGVGYEQY

v_gene: TRBV20-1
j_gene: TRBJ2-5
CDR3aa: SAPRTSGQETQY

v_gene: TRBV6-5
j_gene: TRBJ2-1
CDR3aa: ASSYSIITGLKVDEQF

v_gene: TRBV6-2/TRBV6-3
j_gene: TRBJ2-1
CDR3aa: ASSPTSGGKF

v_gene: TRBV9
j_gene: TRBJ2-7
CDR3aa: ASSRGYTIYEQY

v_gene: TRBV20-1
j_gene: TRBJ2-2
CDR3aa: SARDTDTGELF

v_gene: TRBV10-3
j_gene: TRBJ2-7
CDR3aa: AISVGQDPIESYEQY

v_gene: TRBV2
j_gene: TRBJ2-7
CDR3aa: ASSEPSSYEQY

v_gene: TRBV4-3
j_gene: TRBJ2-7
CDR3aa: ASSLWGGEDDEQY

v_gene: TRBV20-1
j_gene: TRBJ1-6
CDR3aa: SARKTGQVLNSPLH

v_gene: TRBV4-1
j_gene: TRBJ2-5
CDR3aa: ASSQGSRLEETQY

v_gene: TRBV20-1
j_gene: TRBJ2-7
CDR3aa: SARGGLAGFSYEQY

v_gene: TRBV25-1
j_gene: TRBJ2-7
CDR3aa: ASSDSGPRGYEQY

v_gene: TRBV20-1
j_gene: TRBJ1-5
CDR3aa: SARDEEENSNQPQH

v_gene: TRBV6-1
j_gene: TRBJ1-2
CDR3aa: ASSNLQDRGAYGYT

v_gene: TRBV6-6
j_gene: TRBJ2-3
CDR3aa: ASSYSTKADTQY

v_gene: TRBV29-1
j_gene: TRBJ2-3
CDR3aa: SVDLGGTGGSDTQY